Listed here are 10 T cell receptor beta chains from one sample, sequenced in a study of OX40 agonist ivuxolimab in advanced cancers. Produced via immunoSEQ multiplex PCR; TCRdb's table is partial and in-frame only. This repertoire shows about 55,000 clones, approximately 83% found once; its top ten account for about 12%. Sequencing was performed on CD4+ or CD8+ T cells sorted from blood, taken in a trial of the OX40 agonist ivuxolimab. These receptor sequences come from an adult with an advanced solid tumor such as melanoma, head and neck, liver or kidney cancer.

The V call is TRBV19, the J call TRBJ2-1, with D uncertain. The CDR3 sequence is 13 residues long. V shed 6 bases and J shed 4 bases, with 10 bases lying between them. Germline V gives CDR1 LNHDA, CDR2 SQIVND (reference sequence). The CDR3 sequence: CASSDKGYNEQFF. The CDR3 DNA is TGTGCCAGTAGCGATAAGGGTTACAATGAGCAGTTCTTC.

J is TRBJ1-3 and V is TRBV7-9, with 7 nucleotides matching TRBD1. CDR3 size: 15 residues. V lost 5 bases, J lost 3 bases, and 7 bases stayed unmatched. The germline V gene has CDR1 SEHNR and CDR2 FQNEAQ (reference sequence). The CDR3 DNA is TGTGCCAGCAGCCCGACAGGGTTAGTTGGAAACACCATATATTTT. Translating gives CASSPTGLVGNTIYF.

The rearrangement links TRBV7-2 to TRBJ2-2; no firm D call. CDR3 length: 19 residues. Looked up from germline, CDR1 is SGHTA and CDR2 is FQGNSA. V shed 3 bases and J shed 7 bases, with 27 bases lying between them. The CDR3 loop reads CASSFGRKGRSPLYGELFF. In nucleotides, the CDR3 is TGTGCCAGCAGCTTCGGCAGAAAGGGTAGAAGCCCCCTCTACGGGGAGCTGTTTTTT.

The V call is TRBV27, the J call TRBJ2-5, with 7 bases aligning to TRBD1. CDR1 is MNHEY, CDR2 SMNVEV, per germline (reference sequence). The trim removed 0 bases at V and 5 bases at J, leaving 3 bases unmatched. This CDR3 contains 14 residues. DNA of the CDR3: TGTGCCAGCAGTTTATCGACAGGGATGGAGACCCAGTACTTC. It yields the protein CASSLSTGMETQYF.

This chain joins TRBV16 and TRBJ2-2, with D hard to call. V lost 0 bases and J 5 bases, leaving 4 bases between the germline ends. CDR1 and CDR2 from the germline V gene are KGHSY and FQNENV. CDR3 length: 13 amino acids. Written as DNA, the CDR3 is TGTGCCAGCAGCCAATCGCTTACCGGGGAGCTGTTTTTT. Translation gives CASSQSLTGELFF.

The rearrangement joins TRBV21-1 to TRBJ2-7; TRBD2 is the table's D call and was not checked against the DNA. TRBV21-1 is flagged as a pseudogene. The CDR3 runs 13 residues. Here the CDR3 reads CASSKVGSWEQHF. CDR3 in DNA: TGTGCCAGCAGCAAAGTCGGGAGTTGGGAGCAGCACTTC.

This clone was observed a handful of times. The chain carries TRBV6-6 and TRBJ1-2; D remains unclear. The germline V and J ends were trimmed by 4 bases and 0 bases, with 6 bases remaining between them. CDR3 length: 13 amino acids. Germline lookup yields CDR1 MNHNY and CDR2 SVGAGI (reference sequence). This CDR3 reads CASSSESNYGYTF. In DNA, the CDR3 is TGTGCCAGCAGTTCTGAGTCTAACTATGGCTACACCTTC.

The V and J genes are TRBV23-1 and TRBJ2-3; 10 bases are a match to TRBD1. TRBV23-1 is designated an ORF whose function remains uncertain. The CDR3 extends over 18 amino acids. V lost 4 bases to trimming and J lost 2 bases; unmatched junction nucleotides: 12. The CDR3 DNA reads as TGCGCCAGCAGTCGCTCCAGATCCGGGACAGGGGTCACAGATACGCAGTATTTT. As protein: CASSRSRSGTGVTDTQYF.

The chain recombines TRBV2 with TRBJ2-7; D is uncertain. CDR1 and CDR2 from the germline V gene are SNHLY and FYNNEI. The CDR3 is 15 amino acids. V lost 7 bases and J lost 6, with 22 bases in between. This CDR3 reads CASTEEGPRPIEQYF. The CDR3 DNA reads TGTGCCAGCACCGAGGAAGGCCCAAGGCCTATCGAGCAGTACTTC.

This sequence joins TRBV7-8 and TRBJ2-7; a weak D match, TRBD2 (6 bases). The germline gives CDR1 SGHVS, CDR2 FQNEAQ. The CDR3 sequence is 15 residues long. V lost 0 bases and J 0 bases, leaving 9 bases between the germline ends. The DNA for the CDR3 is TGTGCCAGCAGCTTAGCAGTGGGGGGCTCCTACGAGCAGTACTTC. Its translation is CASSLAVGGSYEQYF.